The 8 T cell receptor beta chains in this list originate from one sample, sequenced in a study of T cell responses to AZD1222 COVID-19 vaccine. Clones were read by immunoSEQ multiplex PCR, and TCRdb kept only the in-frame ones, dropping some. The sample records around 130,000 clones, 93% being singletons. The sample was peripheral blood, taken on day 0 of AZD1222 vaccination. The source is an adult in good health.

This chain connects TRBV19 to TRBJ2-1, with 7 bases fitting TRBD1. Germline loops: CDR1 LNHDA, CDR2 SQIVND (reference sequence). CDR3 size: 16 residues. J gave up 1 base and V 4 bases, and 7 bases lay outside the gene matches. The CDR3 bases are TGTGCCAGTAGTACCCTGACAGGGAAATCCTACAATGAGCAGTTCTTC. Encoded protein: CASSTLTGKSYNEQFF.

V is TRBV5-6 and J is TRBJ1-2; 10 bases are a match to TRBD1. The germline V gene encodes CDR1 SGHDT and CDR2 YYEEEE. V lost 7 bases, J lost 4 bases, and 16 bases stayed unmatched. CDR3 size: 17 residues. CDR3 residues: CASGTQRIRDRGYGYTF. The CDR3 bases are TGTGCCAGCGGCACTCAAAGGATCCGGGACAGGGGCTATGGCTACACCTTC.

This CDR3 reads CSAEAETQYF. The CDR3 DNA sequence: TGCAGTGCTGAGGCGGAGACCCAGTACTTC. The V gene is TRBV20-1, the J gene TRBJ2-5; D not certain. Deletions cut 5 bases from V and 5 bases from J, with 6 bases between. The CDR3 loop spans 10 amino acids. Per germline, CDR1 DFQATT and CDR2 SNEGSKA (reference sequence).

The rearrangement links TRBV2 to TRBJ1-5, with 9 bases fitting TRBD1. CDR1 SNHLY and CDR2 FYNNEI come from the germline V gene. V lost 6 bases to trimming and J lost 6 bases; unmatched junction nucleotides: 6. This CDR3 comprises 14 residues. CDR3 sequence (DNA): TGTGCCAGCAGCGCGACAGGGGGAGTTCAGCCCCAGCATTTT. Amino acid sequence: CASSATGGVQPQHF. Full variable domain (remainder filled in from reference TRBV2 and TRBJ1-5): EPEVTQTPSHQVTQMGQEVILRCVPISNHLYFYWYRQILGQKVEFLVSFYNNEISEKSEIFDDQFSVERPDGSNFTLKIRSTKLEDSAMYFCASSATGGVQPQHFGDGTRLSIL.

In DNA, the CDR3 is TGTGCCAGCAGTGAAAGGACAAATGAGCCCCAGCATTTT. Residues: CASSERTNEPQHF. The genes are TRBV2 and TRBJ1-5; perhaps TRBD1 as D (5 bases). CDR3 size: 13 residues. The germline CDR1 and CDR2 sequences are SNHLY and FYNNEI. The germline V and J ends were trimmed by 2 bases and 8 bases, with 10 bases remaining between them.

V gene TRBV27 combines with J gene TRBJ2-7; 8 positions match TRBD2. The trim removed 3 bases at V and 6 bases at J, leaving 7 bases unmatched. The CDR3 sequence is 14 residues long. Germline V gives CDR1 MNHEY, CDR2 SMNVEV (reference sequence). The DNA of the CDR3 is TGTGCCAGCAGTTTGGCGGGAGGTTTATTCGAGCAGTACTTC. Amino acid sequence: CASSLAGGLFEQYF.

Remarks on this clone: The junction departs from germline at one end; a sequencing error may be responsible. The V call is TRBV6-5, the J call TRBJ2-1; TRBD1 matches 9 bases. The CDR3 spans 12 residues. CDR1 is MNHEY, CDR2 SVGAGI, per germline. Here the CDR3 reads CASSRTGDEQFF. The CDR3 nucleotides are TGTGCCAGCAGCCGGACAGGGGATGAGCAATTCTTC.

The rearrangement links TRBV30 to TRBJ1-1, with a possible D match to TRBD1 (5 bases). Germline lookup yields CDR1 GTSNPN and CDR2 SVGIG (reference sequence). The CDR3 consists of 15 residues. V shed 0 bases and J shed 0 bases, with 11 bases lying between them. CDR3 residues: CAWSVRTGLNTEAFF. In DNA form, the CDR3 reads TGTGCCTGGAGTGTGCGTACGGGGCTGAACACTGAAGCTTTCTTT.